The table lists the clone carrying this T cell receptor beta chain with a few counts. As yet, its antigen is unknown. The sample belongs to a study of vaccination and CD4 T cells after COVID-19. Study-wide context: Overlapping SARS-CoV-2, HCoV-NL63, HCoV-OC43 and HCoV-229E spike peptides stimulated the cells.

Points from the study as a whole: Convalescent patients had 304 of 307 vaccine-specific clones showing spike mono-reactivity.

An Oncomine TCR Beta short-read assay was used to sequence the DNA from cultured CD4+ T cells. TCRdb processed the PCR reads anew with MiXCR; each CDR3 protein has one entry. Found here are 20,000 to 25,000 distinct CDR3 sequences, 35% of them singletons; the top ten hold roughly 9%. The sample's time point: late sampling 161 to 241 days after vaccination in three convalescent patients. Treatment indicated: approximately nine-day PBMC culture with coronavirus spike peptide pools or control peptides (ViraFEST assay). Researchers reported culturing approximately 2 million PBMCs per well with approximately 10 IU/ml IL-2 and about 9.3 ug/ml peptide pools. Both day 3 and day 7 involved replacing half of the medium with fresh IL-2 medium. Trimming cost V 4 bases and J 7 bases, with 8 bases left between them. This CDR3 is 13 amino acids long. Germline CDR1 LNHDA, CDR2 SQIVND (reference sequence).

The receptor's source is a human donor who had recovered from COVID-19. The chain links TRBV19 to TRBJ1-6, with D perhaps TRBD1 (5 bases). The starting material was CD4+ T cells from blood, cultured in vitro, obtained about 7 months after SARS-CoV-2 vaccination. CDR3 sequence: CASSNRWNSPLHF. Here the CDR3 DNA reads TGTGCCAGTAGTAACAGGTGGAATTCACCCCTCCACTTT.